The 7 T cell receptor beta chains below all came from one sample that was sequenced in a study of CD8+ T cells in alopecia areata. The sequencing template was cDNA reverse transcribed from extracted RNA. TCRdb keeps only in-frame clones here, not all; method: immunoSEQ multiplex PCR. The table has some 240,000 clones, around 62% seen once. The source was CD4+ T cells sorted from blood, collected at week 0. All receptors come from a human donor with alopecia areata.

This clone occurred a few times. The chain couples TRBV29-1 to TRBJ2-1; weak D call: TRBD2 (6 bases). The CDR3 extends over 14 amino acids. The germline V gene has CDR1 SQVTM and CDR2 ANQGSEA. The V end lost 6 bases, the J end lost 6 bases, and 18 bases lay between the germline ends. CDR3: CSVPGGRYSNEQFF. The CDR3 bases are TGCAGCGTCCCCGGAGGGAGGTATTCCAATGAGCAGTTCTTC.

The V call is TRBV29-1, the J call TRBJ1-2; 8 positions agree with TRBD1. The CDR3 has 15 amino acids. The V gene's germline CDR1 is SQVTM and CDR2 ANQGSEA. The junction had 9 bases not matched to a gene; V was cut back by 3 bases and J by 3 bases. In nucleotides, the CDR3 is TGCAGCGTTGAGGGTCGAGAGACAGGGGACTATGGCTACACCTTC. It yields the protein CSVEGRETGDYGYTF.

This clone appeared a few times. V gene TRBV5-5 combines with J gene TRBJ1-3, with D possibly TRBD1 on 6 matching bases. The ends were cut back, 2 bases at V and 4 bases at J, with 16 bases in the middle. Germline V gene lookup returns CDR1 SGHKS and CDR2 YYEKEE (reference sequence). The CDR3 totals 16 residues. As DNA, the CDR3 is TGTGCCAGCAGCTTCCCCGGGGGCGCGGGCGGAAACACCATATATTTT. Translated, it gives CASSFPGGAGGNTIYF.

The V and J genes are TRBV29-1 and TRBJ2-7; D unclear. This CDR3 contains 14 residues. Germline CDR1 is SQVTM and CDR2 is ANQGSEA. The V and J ends lost 4 bases and 6 bases respectively, with 19 bases between them. CDR3: CSVVFAAFPLEQYF. The DNA for the CDR3 is TGCAGCGTTGTATTTGCGGCATTCCCGCTCGAGCAGTACTTC.

This sequence joins TRBV4-2 and TRBJ2-4; D not certain. V gave up 0 bases and J gave up 6 bases, with 9 bases separating them. This CDR3 region has 14 residues. Germline V gene sequence: CDR1 LGHNA, CDR2 YNFKEQ. CDR3 residues: CASSQDYGPNIQYF. The CDR3 nucleotides read TGTGCCAGCAGCCAAGACTACGGACCAAACATTCAGTACTTC.

The chain uses TRBV4-1 and TRBJ2-6; unclear D gene. Trimming left V 0 bases short and J 2 bases short, with 8 bases between. The CDR3 sequence is 16 residues long. Germline CDR1 reads MGHRA; CDR2 reads YSYEKL. CDR3: CASSQEPWTGANVLTF. DNA of the CDR3: TGCGCCAGCAGCCAAGAACCGTGGACTGGGGCCAACGTCCTGACTTTC.

The rearrangement joins TRBV6-1 to TRBJ1-5; TRBD1 might be the D (5 bases). Germline V gene sequence: CDR1 MNHNS, CDR2 SASEGT. The CDR3 consists of 14 residues. The ends were cut back, 8 bases at V and 5 bases at J, with 16 bases in the middle. CDR3 DNA sequence: TGTGCCAGCTGGTCGGGGCAGGGTGATCAGCCCCAGCATTTT. It translates to CASWSGQGDQPQHF.